This TCR beta chain was sequenced during a study of control samples from healthy donors and cancer patients. Profiling relied on immunoSEQ multiplex PCR, and the TCRdb table lists in-frame clones only, not all of them. Here the sample spans around 76,000 clones, about nine tenths being singletons. The length of the CDR3 is 14 residues. Germline-derived CDR1 and CDR2 are MNHEY and SVGAGI. V trimming: 8 bases; J trimming: 4 bases; junction bases outside the gene matches: 8. Sequencing was performed on PBMCs. The sequence came from a woman aged 50 to 65 with colorectal cancer. The chain combines TRBV6-5 with TRBJ1-2; TRBD1 matches at 9 bases. The CDR3 DNA reads TGTGCCAGCGCCCGGACAGGGGAGGTCTATGGCTACACCTTC. Encoded protein: CASARTGEVYGYTF.